The rows below give T cell receptor beta chains drawn from one sample of a study of CD8+ T cells in alopecia areata. Produced via immunoSEQ multiplex PCR; TCRdb's table is partial and in-frame only. Among 150,000 to 200,000 clones listed, approximately 56% were seen once. This specimen consisted of CD4+ T cells sorted from blood, obtained at week 4, from a patient treated with tofacitinib. These TCRs come from a human donor with alopecia areata. Both conserved end residues are part of each CDR3. Fields, in order: D gene, V gene, CDR3 length, clone size, J gene, CDR3 protein, CDR3 DNA. The D gene is left open where the match is weak. Rows may omit the clone size; those that give it use once, few, many or a size class.

D gene: .
V gene: TRBV18
CDR3 length: 13
clone size: .
J gene: TRBJ1-1
CDR3 protein: CASSLPENTEAFF
CDR3 DNA: TGTGCCAGCTCACTTCCCGAGAACACTGAAGCTTTCTTT

D gene: .
V gene: TRBV29-1
CDR3 length: 13
clone size: few
J gene: TRBJ2-7
CDR3 protein: CSMVRGPPWEQYF
CDR3 DNA: TGCAGCATGGTAAGAGGCCCTCCTTGGGAGCAGTACTTC

D gene: TRBD1
V gene: TRBV30
CDR3 length: 18
clone size: .
J gene: TRBJ1-2
CDR3 protein: CAWSAKTGTGKGDYGYTF
CDR3 DNA: TGTGCCTGGAGTGCAAAAACCGGGACAGGGAAAGGCGACTATGGCTACACCTTC

D gene: TRBD2
V gene: TRBV29-1
CDR3 length: 14
clone size: .
J gene: TRBJ2-2
CDR3 protein: CSVGVAGNTGELFF
CDR3 DNA: TGCAGCGTTGGAGTAGCGGGGAACACCGGGGAGCTGTTTTTT

D gene: .
V gene: TRBV4-1
CDR3 length: 15
clone size: .
J gene: TRBJ2-7
CDR3 protein: CASSQAQRGGYEQYF
CDR3 DNA: TGCGCCAGCAGCCAAGCTCAGAGGGGGGGCTACGAGCAGTACTTC

D gene: .
V gene: TRBV30
CDR3 length: 15
clone size: .
J gene: TRBJ2-5
CDR3 protein: CAWRPSSGNQETQYF
CDR3 DNA: TGTGCCTGGAGGCCCTCGTCAGGGAACCAAGAGACCCAGTACTTC

D gene: .
V gene: TRBV11-1
CDR3 length: 13
clone size: few
J gene: TRBJ1-6
CDR3 protein: CASSLEGKSPLHF
CDR3 DNA: TGTGCCAGCAGCTTAGAGGGGAAATCACCCCTCCACTTT

D gene: .
V gene: TRBV5-1
CDR3 length: 14
clone size: .
J gene: TRBJ2-2
CDR3 protein: CASSLAGRTGELFF
CDR3 DNA: TGCGCCAGCAGCTTGGCCGGCAGGACCGGGGAGCTGTTTTTT

D gene: .
V gene: TRBV10-2
CDR3 length: 13
clone size: once
J gene: TRBJ2-3
CDR3 protein: CASSDRGGLMNYF
CDR3 DNA: TGCGCCAGCAGTGATAGGGGGGGACTAATGAATTATTTT

D gene: .
V gene: TRBV7-6
CDR3 length: 16
clone size: .
J gene: TRBJ2-7
CDR3 protein: CASGKLGSRWSYEQYF
CDR3 DNA: TGTGCCAGCGGCAAGCTCGGATCCAGGTGGTCCTACGAGCAGTACTTC

D gene: .
V gene: TRBV29-1
CDR3 length: 12
clone size: few
J gene: TRBJ2-3
CDR3 protein: CSVAKNGDTQYF
CDR3 DNA: TGCAGCGTTGCGAAGAATGGAGATACGCAGTATTTT

D gene: .
V gene: TRBV25-1
CDR3 length: 13
clone size: few
J gene: TRBJ1-1
CDR3 protein: CASSARERAEAFF
CDR3 DNA: TGTGCCAGCAGTGCCAGGGAGAGGGCTGAAGCTTTCTTT

D gene: TRBD1
V gene: TRBV29-1
CDR3 length: 15
clone size: .
J gene: TRBJ1-1
CDR3 protein: CSGVPGQGANTEAFF
CDR3 DNA: TGCAGCGGAGTACCGGGACAGGGGGCGAACACTGAAGCTTTCTTT

D gene: .
V gene: TRBV15
CDR3 length: 15
clone size: .
J gene: TRBJ2-7
CDR3 protein: CATSRGAGISYEQYF
CDR3 DNA: TGTGCCACCAGCAGAGGGGCTGGGATCTCCTACGAGCAGTACTTC

D gene: TRBD1
V gene: TRBV2
CDR3 length: 15
clone size: .
J gene: TRBJ1-6
CDR3 protein: CASSTGTGENSPLHF
CDR3 DNA: TGTGCCAGCAGTACCGGGACAGGGGAAAATTCACCCCTCCACTTT

D gene: .
V gene: TRBV19
CDR3 length: 12
clone size: .
J gene: TRBJ1-2
CDR3 protein: CASSRSTYGYTF
CDR3 DNA: TGTGCCAGTAGTAGGAGTACTTATGGCTACACCTTC

D gene: .
V gene: TRBV6-6
CDR3 length: 13
clone size: few
J gene: TRBJ1-4
CDR3 protein: CASSPALGEKLFF
CDR3 DNA: TGTGCCAGCAGCCCTGCCCTGGGCGAAAAACTGTTTTTT

D gene: TRBD1
V gene: TRBV5-1
CDR3 length: 13
clone size: .
J gene: TRBJ1-1
CDR3 protein: CASSLEGGQGAFF
CDR3 DNA: TGCGCCAGCAGCTTGGAAGGGGGACAGGGAGCTTTCTTT

D gene: .
V gene: TRBV6-6
CDR3 length: 13
clone size: .
J gene: TRBJ2-2
CDR3 protein: CASSPLVTGELFF
CDR3 DNA: TGTGCCAGCAGCCCCTTGGTCACCGGGGAGCTGTTTTTT

D gene: .
V gene: TRBV30
CDR3 length: 13
clone size: .
J gene: TRBJ2-6
CDR3 protein: CAWRESGANVLTF
CDR3 DNA: TGTGCCTGGAGGGAATCTGGGGCCAACGTCCTGACTTTC

D gene: TRBD1
V gene: TRBV5-1
CDR3 length: 15
clone size: .
J gene: TRBJ2-7
CDR3 protein: CASSLVGTGGAEQYF
CDR3 DNA: TGCGCCAGCAGCTTGGTGGGGACAGGGGGCGCCGAGCAGTACTTC

D gene: .
V gene: TRBV5-1
CDR3 length: 14
clone size: .
J gene: TRBJ2-7
CDR3 protein: CASSKGSTSYEQYF
CDR3 DNA: TGCGCCAGCAGCAAAGGCTCGACCTCCTACGAGCAGTACTTC

D gene: TRBD1
V gene: TRBV18
CDR3 length: 14
clone size: few
J gene: TRBJ1-1
CDR3 protein: CASSPSGQGKRAFF
CDR3 DNA: TGTGCCAGCTCACCATCCGGACAGGGAAAACGGGCTTTCTTT

D gene: TRBD2
V gene: TRBV30
CDR3 length: 15
clone size: .
J gene: TRBJ2-3
CDR3 protein: CAWRREGTIADTQYF
CDR3 DNA: TGTGCCTGGAGAAGGGAGGGAACTATAGCAGATACGCAGTATTTT

D gene: TRBD1
V gene: TRBV2
CDR3 length: 17
clone size: .
J gene: TRBJ1-2
CDR3 protein: CASTDRDRRGNNYGYTF
CDR3 DNA: TGTGCCAGCACCGACCGGGACAGGAGAGGGAATAACTATGGCTACACCTTC

D gene: .
V gene: TRBV29-1
CDR3 length: 12
clone size: .
J gene: TRBJ2-3
CDR3 protein: CSVEVSTDTQYF
CDR3 DNA: TGCAGCGTTGAGGTCAGTACAGATACGCAGTATTTT

D gene: .
V gene: TRBV5-1
CDR3 length: 13
clone size: .
J gene: TRBJ1-2
CDR3 protein: CASSSELRGGYTF
CDR3 DNA: TGCGCCAGCAGCTCCGAGTTACGCGGTGGCTACACCTTC

D gene: TRBD1
V gene: TRBV28
CDR3 length: 15
clone size: .
J gene: TRBJ1-2
CDR3 protein: CATKGQPLINYGYTF
CDR3 DNA: TGTGCCACCAAGGGACAGCCCCTTATTAACTATGGCTACACCTTC

D gene: .
V gene: TRBV7-9
CDR3 length: 12
clone size: .
J gene: TRBJ1-5
CDR3 protein: CASSSGGQPQHF
CDR3 DNA: TGTGCCAGCAGCTCCGGTGGACAGCCCCAGCATTTT

D gene: .
V gene: TRBV9
CDR3 length: 16
clone size: .
J gene: TRBJ2-1
CDR3 protein: CASSVSGVGAYNEQFF
CDR3 DNA: TGTGCCAGCAGCGTAAGCGGGGTGGGGGCATACAATGAGCAGTTCTTC

D gene: TRBD1
V gene: TRBV6-6
CDR3 length: 14
clone size: few
J gene: TRBJ1-6
CDR3 protein: CASTGTVHNSPLHF
CDR3 DNA: TGTGCCAGCACCGGGACAGTTCATAATTCACCCCTCCACTTT

D gene: .
V gene: TRBV7-2
CDR3 length: 12
clone size: few
J gene: TRBJ2-5
CDR3 protein: CASSLARETQYF
CDR3 DNA: TGTGCCAGCAGCTTAGCGAGGGAGACCCAGTACTTC